Detailed here is one TCR beta chain. These data originate in a study of T cell changes during pregnancy in multiple sclerosis. TCRdb's copy holds only in-frame clones and misses some; the assay was immunoSEQ multiplex PCR. The table shows about 110,000 clones, with about 90% occurring only once. Germline values: CDR1 SGHRS, CDR2 YFSETQ. J gave up 9 bases and V 4 bases, and 6 bases lay outside the gene matches. This CDR3 comprises 15 residues. Specimen: peripheral blood, collected before pregnancy. The sequence was collected from a female donor with multiple sclerosis, enrolled in a pregnancy study. The chain links TRBV5-1 to TRBJ2-1, with 14 nucleotides matching TRBD2. This CDR3 is CASSRLAGGKIEQFF. For the CDR3, the DNA is TGCGCCAGCAGCCGACTAGCGGGAGGGAAGATTGAGCAGTTCTTC.